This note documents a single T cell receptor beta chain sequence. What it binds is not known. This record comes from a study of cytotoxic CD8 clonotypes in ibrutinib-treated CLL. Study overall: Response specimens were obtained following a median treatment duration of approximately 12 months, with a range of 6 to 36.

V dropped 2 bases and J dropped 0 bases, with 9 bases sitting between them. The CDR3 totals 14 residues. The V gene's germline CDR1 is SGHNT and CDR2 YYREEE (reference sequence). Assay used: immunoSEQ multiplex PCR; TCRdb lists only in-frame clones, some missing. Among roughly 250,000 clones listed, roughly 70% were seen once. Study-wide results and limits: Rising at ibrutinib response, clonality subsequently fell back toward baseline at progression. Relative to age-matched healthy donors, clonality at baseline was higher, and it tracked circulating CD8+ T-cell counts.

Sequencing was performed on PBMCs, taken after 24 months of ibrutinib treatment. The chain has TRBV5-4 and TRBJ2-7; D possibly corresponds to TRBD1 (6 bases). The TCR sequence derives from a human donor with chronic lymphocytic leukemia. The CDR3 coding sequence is TGTGCCAGCAGCTTTCCGGACAGCTCCTACGAGCAGTACTTC. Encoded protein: CASSFPDSSYEQYF.